The 10 T cell receptor beta chains given below trace back to one sample, sequenced in a study of vaccination and CD4 T cells after COVID-19. Their recognized antigens are unknown. Indicated treatment: approximately 9-day PBMC culture with coronavirus spike peptide pools or control peptides (ViraFEST assay). Cultured CD4+ T cell DNA was sequenced using the Oncomine TCR Beta short-read assay. TCRdb reprocessed the PCR reads with MiXCR, giving one entry per CDR3 protein. The repertoire holds roughly 19,000 distinct CDR3 sequences, with 60% to 70% as singletons. Input material: CD4+ T cells from blood, cultured in vitro. The source of these receptors is a human donor who had recovered from COVID-19.

Only a few counts were recorded for this clonotype. The V call is TRBV20-1, the J call TRBJ1-4; tentative D call: TRBD1 (5 bases). Germline V gene data show CDR1 as DFQATT and CDR2 as SNEGSKA (reference sequence). The ends were cut back, 1 base at V and 7 bases at J, with 10 bases in the middle. The CDR3 has 13 amino acids. The CDR3 protein is CSARVSRGEKLFF. DNA of the CDR3: TGCAGTGCTAGAGTTTCAAGGGGTGAAAAACTGTTTTTT.

J is TRBJ2-7 and V is TRBV6-1; D may match TRBD1 or TRBD2 (5 bases each). CDR1 is MNHNS and CDR2 is SASEGT in the germline V gene. This CDR3 has 14 amino acids. Trimming took off 6 bases at V and 3 bases at J, with 15 bases between the two ends. CDR3 amino acids: CASRRAHDSYEQYF. The CDR3 DNA is TGTGCCAGCAGGAGGGCCCACGACAGCTACGAGCAGTACTTC.

This clonotype has a handful of counts. The chain has TRBV20-1 and TRBJ1-1; TRBD1 aligns across 7 bases. The CDR3 length is 13 residues. Germline CDR1 and CDR2: DFQATT and SNEGSKA (reference sequence). The V gene end was trimmed by 6 bases and the J gene end by 7 bases; junction bases not matched to a gene: 11. The CDR3 DNA is TGCAGTGCGAAGGAGGGGGCGCGGATTGAAGCTTTCTTT. Protein product: CSAKEGARIEAFF.

This clonotype was observed a few times. The chain recombines TRBV6-5 with TRBJ1-5, with a tentative D call TRBD1 (5 bases). Germline loops: CDR1 MNHEY, CDR2 SVGAGI. The V end lost 2 bases, the J end lost 5 bases, and 16 bases lay between the germline ends. This CDR3 region has 16 residues. For the CDR3, the DNA is TGTGCCAGCAGTTACGCGTGGACACCCGCCGATCAGCCCCAGCATTTT. Its translation is CASSYAWTPADQPQHF.

The chain combines TRBV6-2 or TRBV6-3 with TRBJ2-5, with 7 bases matching TRBD1. CDR1 MNHEY and CDR2 SVGEGT come from the germline V gene. This CDR3 is 14 amino acids long. The trim removed 3 bases at V and 5 bases at J, leaving 6 bases unmatched. The CDR3 loop is CASSYTGVVETQYF. The DNA for the CDR3 is TGTGCCAGCAGTTATACAGGGGTGGTGGAGACCCAGTACTTC.

The rearrangement uses TRBV11-2 and TRBJ1-2; TRBD1 might be the D (5 bases). The V end lost 3 bases, the J end lost 3 bases, and 20 bases lay between the germline ends. This CDR3 contains 17 residues. Germline loops: CDR1 SGHAT, CDR2 FQNNGV. This chain's CDR3 is CASSFRSSGQLYYGYTF. CDR3 coding DNA: TGTGCCAGCAGCTTCAGGTCCTCCGGACAATTGTACTATGGCTACACCTTC.

This chain links TRBV2 with TRBJ2-5; 7 bases match TRBD1. The junction had 4 bases not matched to a gene; V was cut back by 10 bases and J by 5 bases. Germline V gene data show CDR1 as SNHLY and CDR2 as FYNNEI. The CDR3 extends over 11 amino acids. CDR3 sequence reads: CATQGQETQYF. DNA for the CDR3: TGTGCCACACAGGGACAGGAGACCCAGTACTTC. The full variable domain, in which reference TRBV2 and TRBJ2-5 provide the parts outside the CDR3, is EPEVTQTPSHQVTQMGQEVILRCVPISNHLYFYWYRQILGQKVEFLVSFYNNEISEKSEIFDDQFSVERPDGSNFTLKIRSTKLEDSAMYFCATQGQETQYFGPGTRLLVL.

The V call is TRBV2, the J call TRBJ1-1, with TRBD1 as a possible D gene (5 bases). With 7 bases removed from V and 3 bases from J, the gap between germline ends came to 18 bases. The germline V gene encodes CDR1 SNHLY and CDR2 FYNNEI. There are 15 residues in the CDR3. The CDR3 is CASTSSSGGDTEAFF. In DNA form, the CDR3 reads TGTGCCAGCACGTCTTCGTCGGGGGGAGACACTGAAGCTTTCTTT.

The chain is built from TRBV6-5 and TRBJ1-6, with D possibly being TRBD1 (5 bases). Germline V lookup: CDR1 MNHEY, CDR2 SVGAGI. Deletions cut 6 bases from V and 11 bases from J, with 20 bases between. The CDR3 length is 15 residues. The CDR3 coding sequence is TGTGCCAGCAGCTTACTGGGTATAGGGGAGACACCCCTCCACTTT. Translating gives CASSLLGIGETPLHF.

The CDR3 spells CASSLEGGSTEAFF. CDR3 nucleotide sequence: TGTGCCAGCAGCTTAGAGGGAGGGAGCACTGAAGCTTTCTTT. This chain uses TRBV7-9 with TRBJ1-1; D unclear. The V gene's germline CDR1 is SEHNR and CDR2 FQNEAQ (reference sequence). The V end was cut by 1 base, the J end by 4 bases, with 10 bases between. This CDR3 contains 14 residues.